These T cell receptor beta chains were read from a single sample in a study of T cell responses to AZD1222 COVID-19 vaccine. Profiled with immunoSEQ multiplex PCR; TCRdb holds only in-frame clones, not every one. The data show 150,000 to 200,000 clones, 90% to 95% seen once. The sequenced sample was peripheral blood, obtained on day 0 of AZD1222 vaccination. These TCRs come from an adult in good health. Each CDR3 is given with its conserved first and last residue. D genes are given only for firm matches. Clone size appears in some rows only: once, few, many, or a class for an expanded clone.

size,D,V,J,DNA,CDR3
-,-,TRBV28,TRBJ1-2,TGTGCCAGCAGTGCCGGGAAAAAGGGCGGCTACACCTTC,CASSAGKKGGYTF
once,TRBD1,TRBV28,TRBJ1-2,TGTGCCAGCAGTCTCACCCTGTCACAGGGGCCATTAAACTATGGCTACACCTTC,CASSLTLSQGPLNYGYTF
-,TRBD1,TRBV30,TRBJ1-6,TGTGCCTGGAATCCCGGGACAGGGGGGTCACCCCTCCACTTT,CAWNPGTGGSPLHF
-,-,TRBV20-1,TRBJ2-7,TGCAGTGCCGGGAAACCCGAGCAGTACTTC,CSAGKPEQYF
-,TRBD1,TRBV7-9,TRBJ1-6,TGTGCCAGCAGCTCTCGGGACAGGGCGGTTTCACCCCTCCACTTT,CASSSRDRAVSPLHF
-,-,TRBV20-1,TRBJ2-3,TGCAGTGCTACTGACACCACAGATACGCAGTATTTT,CSATDTTDTQYF
-,TRBD1,TRBV19,TRBJ2-6,TGTGCCAGTACCCTACGACAGGGGAGCTCTGGGGCCAACGTCCTGACTTTC,CASTLRQGSSGANVLTF
-,-,TRBV12-3/TRBV12-4,TRBJ1-1,TGTGCCAGCAGTTCCCTAAGCCACACTGAAGCTTTCTTT,CASSSLSHTEAFF
-,TRBD1,TRBV19,TRBJ1-1,TGTGCCAGTAGTATCGAAAAGCGGACAGGGATAAATTCTGAAGCTTTCTTT,CASSIEKRTGINSEAFF
-,-,TRBV7-6,TRBJ2-7,TGTGCCAGCAGCTTAAAAGACGAGCAGTACTTC,CASSLKDEQYF
few,-,TRBV27,TRBJ1-2,TGTGCCAGCAGTTTCTCTGGGGGCGTCTATGGCTACACCTTC,CASSFSGGVYGYTF
-,TRBD2,TRBV7-8,TRBJ2-7,TGTGCCAGCAGCTCGCCCCCCGGGGGGTCCTACGAGCAGTACTTC,CASSSPPGGSYEQYF
-,-,TRBV5-1,TRBJ1-4,TGCGCCAGCAGCCTGGGTTCGGGGATTGAAAAACTGTTTTTT,CASSLGSGIEKLFF
-,-,TRBV10-3,TRBJ1-2,TGTGCCATCAAAGAGAGAGGGTCGCTTATGGGGGACTATGGCTACACCTTC,CAIKERGSLMGDYGYTF
-,-,TRBV3-1/TRBV3-2,TRBJ2-1,TGTGCCAGCAGCCAAGAGGCAGCCTCAATAAATGAGCAGTTCTTC,CASSQEAASINEQFF
-,TRBD1,TRBV25-1,TRBJ1-2,TGTGCCAGCAGTGAACCGGGACAGGGGGCTTACTATGGCTACACCTTC,CASSEPGQGAYYGYTF
-,-,TRBV5-4,TRBJ2-2,TGTGCCAGCAGCTTGGATCCGAACACCGGGGAGCTGTTTTTT,CASSLDPNTGELFF
-,-,TRBV2,TRBJ2-5,TGTGCCAGCAGCTCAGGGCCAGAGACCCAGTACTTC,CASSSGPETQYF
-,-,TRBV5-8,TRBJ1-5,TGTGCCAGCAGCTTGGAGGGTCAGGGATATAGCAATCAGCCCCAGCATTTT,CASSLEGQGYSNQPQHF
once,-,TRBV4-2,TRBJ2-5,TGTGCCAGCAGCCAGGGGACCTACGGCGGGTGGAAAGAGACCCAGTACTTC,CASSQGTYGGWKETQYF
-,-,TRBV24-1,TRBJ1-5,TGTGCCACCAGTGGGGGCGGAGGGAATCAGCCCCAGCATTTT,CATSGGGGNQPQHF
-,TRBD2,TRBV10-3,TRBJ2-1,TGTGCCATCACTCCGGGACTAGCGGGGTACAATGAGCAGTTCTTC,CAITPGLAGYNEQFF
-,-,TRBV7-9,TRBJ1-2,TGTGCCAGCAGCTCCGGGACCTATGGCTACACCTTC,CASSSGTYGYTF
-,-,TRBV7-9,TRBJ1-2,TGTGCCAGCAGCTTAGAGGGACTGAACTATGGCTACACCTTC,CASSLEGLNYGYTF
-,-,TRBV27,TRBJ1-2,TGTGCCAGCAGTTTCTCCGACCAGCCGGGCTACACCTTC,CASSFSDQPGYTF
-,TRBD1,TRBV5-1,TRBJ1-4,TGCGCCAGCAGCACCGGACAGGGCACTAATGAAAAACTGTTTTTT,CASSTGQGTNEKLFF
-,-,TRBV4-1,TRBJ1-2,TGCGCCAGCAGCCAAGATCTTCGGACCGCTTATGGCTACACCTTC,CASSQDLRTAYGYTF
-,-,TRBV2,TRBJ1-4,TGTGCCAGCAGTCAAGTCCGGACTGAGGGAAAACTGTTTTTT,CASSQVRTEGKLFF
-,-,TRBV2,TRBJ1-2,TGTGCCAGCACCAGGGGATCCGGGGCTAACTATGGCTACACCTTC,CASTRGSGANYGYTF
-,-,TRBV11-2,TRBJ2-1,TGTGCCAGCAGCTTCGAACAGGGAATCTACAATGAGCAGTTCTTC,CASSFEQGIYNEQFF
-,-,TRBV3-1/TRBV3-2,TRBJ1-1,TGTGCCAGCGGCTGGGGGGCAACTGAAGCTTTCTTT,CASGWGATEAFF
-,TRBD2,TRBV13,TRBJ2-3,TGTGCCAGCAGCCTCCGGGCTAGCGGGATAGGTGGCACAGATACGCAGTATTTT,CASSLRASGIGGTDTQYF
-,-,TRBV5-5,TRBJ2-4,TGTGCCAGCAGCATCAGAGGCCCGGCCAAAAACATTCAGTACTTC,CASSIRGPAKNIQYF
-,-,TRBV29-1,TRBJ1-1,TGCAGCGTTAGGGGGGTTATGAACACTGAAGCTTTCTTT,CSVRGVMNTEAFF
-,-,TRBV29-1,TRBJ2-7,TGCAGCGTTGAAAAACCTCTAAAGGGCGAGCAGTACTTC,CSVEKPLKGEQYF
-,-,TRBV5-4,TRBJ2-5,TGTGCCAGCAGCTTGGTAGGCGGCTATTCGTACCAAGAGACCCAGTACTTC,CASSLVGGYSYQETQYF
-,-,TRBV7-2,TRBJ1-1,TGTGCCAGCAGCTTAGGGGGGGGAGATGGCACTGAAGCTTTCTTT,CASSLGGGDGTEAFF
-,-,TRBV11-1,TRBJ1-1,TGTGCCAGCAGCTTAGGGACAGCCACTGAAGCTTTCTTT,CASSLGTATEAFF
-,-,TRBV6-2/TRBV6-3,TRBJ2-2,TGTGCCAGCAGTCGGACTGACGAGGTTAGCACCGGGGAGCTGTTTTTT,CASSRTDEVSTGELFF
-,-,TRBV5-1,TRBJ2-5,TGCGCCAGCAGCAGGGACCAAGAGACCCAGTACTTC,CASSRDQETQYF
-,-,TRBV5-1,TRBJ1-2,TGCGCCAGCAGCGGGGGCAATGGAGCCTATGGCTACACCTTC,CASSGGNGAYGYTF
-,-,TRBV28,TRBJ2-3,TGTGCCAGCGACGCCGTGGGGGATACGCAGTATTTT,CASDAVGDTQYF
-,-,TRBV15,TRBJ1-2,TGTGCCACCAGCAGAGAGGGGCCGGGGGAACATGGCTACACCTTC,CATSREGPGEHGYTF
-,-,TRBV30,TRBJ2-1,TGTGCCTGGAGTATCGGTGTGAATGAGCAGTTCTTC,CAWSIGVNEQFF
-,-,TRBV28,TRBJ2-6,TGTGCCAGCAGTTTTAGGAGGCCCTCTGGGGCCAACGTCCTGACTTTC,CASSFRRPSGANVLTF
-,-,TRBV5-1,TRBJ2-7,TGCGCCAGCAGCCCGGGGGACACAATACCCTACGAGCAGTACTTC,CASSPGDTIPYEQYF
-,TRBD2,TRBV4-2,TRBJ2-1,TGTGCCAGCAGCCAAGATAGCGGGAATGAGCAGTTCTTC,CASSQDSGNEQFF